The 22 T cell receptor beta chains below were found in one sample sequenced in a study of graft-versus-host responses after intestinal transplantation. TCRdb's table, derived via immunoSEQ multiplex PCR, lists solely in-frame clones and lacks some. The top ten hold about 0.22% of the sample, which has 35,000 to 45,000 clones, roughly 96% seen once. What these receptors recognize is not known. Here the sequenced sample was unstimulated CD8+ T cells sorted from spleen or lymph node cells, taken before transplant. These receptors were taken from a human donor who was the organ donor for an intestinal transplant.

The chain uses TRBV30 and TRBJ1-4; 9 nucleotides match TRBD1. V lost 0 bases, J lost 0 bases, and 8 bases stayed unmatched. The germline V gene has CDR1 GTSNPN and CDR2 SVGIG (reference sequence). This CDR3 contains 18 residues. The CDR3 is CAWSVLQGQGTTNEKLFF. In nucleotides, the CDR3 is TGTGCCTGGAGTGTACTACAGGGACAGGGAACAACTAATGAAAAACTGTTTTTT.

The rearrangement uses TRBV9 and TRBJ2-1; 10 bases fit TRBD2. Germline loops: CDR1 SGDLS, CDR2 YYNGEE. This CDR3 contains 21 residues. J was trimmed by 1 base and V by 3 bases; bases with no gene match: 19. For the CDR3, the DNA is TGTGCCAGCAGCGGCCCCTCAAGACTAAGGTCTAGCGGGGGATCCTACAATGAGCAGTTCTTC. Encoded protein: CASSGPSRLRSSGGSYNEQFF. Based on the CDR3 plus reference TRBV9 and TRBJ2-1, the full variable domain is DSGVTQTPKHLITATGQRVTLRCSPRSGDLSVYWYQQSLDQGLQFLIQYYNGEERAKGNILERFSAQQFPDLHSELNLSSLELGDSALYFCASSGPSRLRSSGGSYNEQFFGPGTRLTVL.

CDR3 nucleotide sequence: TGTGCCAGCAGCTTCGGCAGTCAGGAGGGGAACACTGAAGCTTTCTTT. This codes for CASSFGSQEGNTEAFF. V gene TRBV5-6 combines with J gene TRBJ1-1; D call uncertain. The CDR3 length is 16 residues. V lost 2 bases, J lost 1 base, and 15 bases lay in between. Germline-derived CDR1 and CDR2 are SGHDT and YYEEEE.

The chain combines TRBV18 with TRBJ2-1; 8 bases are shared with TRBD1. The V gene end was trimmed by 3 bases and the J gene end by 3 bases; junction bases not matched to a gene: 16. The CDR3 is 19 amino acids. Looked up from germline, CDR1 is KGHSH and CDR2 is LQKENI. The CDR3, as DNA: TGTGCCAGCTCACCGGTATGGGACAGGAGGCCAATTTACTACAATGAGCAGTTCTTC. Translating gives CASSPVWDRRPIYYNEQFF. The whole variable domain, remainder taken from reference TRBV18 and TRBJ2-1, is NAGVMQNPRHLVRRRGQEARLRCSPMKGHSHVYWYRQLPEEGLKFMVYLQKENIIDESGMPKERFSAEFPKEGPSILRIQQVVRGDSAAYFCASSPVWDRRPIYYNEQFFGPGTRLTVL.

The CDR3 here is CASSSGDSSYEQYF. The CDR3 nucleotides read TGTGCCAGCAGCTCGGGGGACAGTTCCTACGAGCAGTACTTC. The rearrangement uses TRBV5-4 and TRBJ2-7; a possible D gene is TRBD1 (7 bases). Between the trimmed V and J ends, which lost 3 bases and 1 base, there was a span of 11 bases. The germline V gene encodes CDR1 SGHNT and CDR2 YYREEE (reference sequence). The CDR3 runs to 14 residues. Filled out from reference TRBV5-4 and TRBJ2-7, the complete variable domain reads ETGVTQSPTHLIKTRGQQVTLRCSSQSGHNTVSWYQQALGQGPQFIFQYYREEENGRGNFPPRFSGLQFPNYSSELNVNALELDDSALYLCASSSGDSSYEQYFGPGTRLTVT.

In this sample, this clone turned up a few times. The chain carries TRBV29-1 and TRBJ2-1, with 7 bases that match TRBD1. Germline V gene data show CDR1 as SQVTM and CDR2 as ANQGSEA. V lost 6 bases, J lost 6 bases, and 5 bases stayed unmatched. The CDR3 covers 12 residues. CDR3 in amino acids: CSVTGTVNEQFF. In nucleotides, the CDR3 is TGCAGCGTCACAGGGACAGTCAATGAGCAGTTCTTC.

This clone has just one count. The V and J genes are TRBV5-4 and TRBJ2-2; 7 nucleotides line up with TRBD1. Trimming removed 0 bases from V and 6 bases from J; junction bases left unmatched: 2. Germline CDR1 and CDR2: SGHNT and YYREEE (reference sequence). The CDR3 extends over 14 amino acids. The CDR3 loop reads CASSLEGAAGELFF. CDR3 nucleotides: TGTGCCAGCAGCTTGGAGGGGGCGGCCGGGGAGCTGTTTTTT.

V is TRBV19 and J is TRBJ2-1; TRBD2 matches at 11 bases. This CDR3 is built from 17 residues. Germline V lookup: CDR1 LNHDA, CDR2 SQIVND (reference sequence). V dropped 3 bases and J dropped 5; count of bases not matched to a gene: 9. This CDR3 is CASSINPSGGLNNEQFF. The CDR3 bases are TGTGCCAGTAGTATTAACCCTAGCGGGGGGCTAAACAATGAGCAGTTCTTC.

The chain combines TRBV6-5 with TRBJ2-3; D not certain. This CDR3 spans 14 amino acids. The V gene lost 0 bases and the J gene lost 2 bases, with 6 bases spanning the gap. Per the germline V gene, CDR1 is MNHEY and CDR2 is SVGAGI. CDR3 amino acids: CASSYSGSTDTQYF. The CDR3 coding sequence is TGTGCCAGCAGTTACTCGGGTTCCACAGATACGCAGTATTTT.

This chain joins TRBV4-1 and TRBJ1-6; D gene unclear. The V end lost 1 base, the J end lost 7 bases, and 8 bases lay between the germline ends. Germline CDR1 reads MGHRA; CDR2 reads YSYEKL. CDR3 length: 14 residues. The CDR3 here is CASSQVGENSPLHF. The CDR3 nucleotides read TGCGCCAGCAGCCAAGTCGGGGAAAATTCACCCCTCCACTTT.

The chain recombines TRBV6-1 with TRBJ2-5, with TRBD1 identical over 11 bases. The CDR3 runs to 17 residues. CDR1 MNHNS and CDR2 SASEGT come from the germline V gene. With V trimmed by 2 bases and J by 1 base, 6 bases remained unmatched. CDR3 coding DNA: TGTGCCAGCAGTGAATGGGGGGGGACAGGGGGCCAAGAGACCCAGTACTTC. Its translation is CASSEWGGTGGQETQYF.

This chain joins TRBV30 and TRBJ1-2, with 7 bases aligning to TRBD1. V lost 5 bases to trimming and J lost 6 bases; unmatched junction nucleotides: 9. This CDR3 comprises 13 residues. From germline, CDR1 is GTSNPN and CDR2 SVGIG (reference sequence). The CDR3 bases are TGTGCCTGGTCAATTCCAGGGGGAAATGGCTACACCTTC. Residues: CAWSIPGGNGYTF.

This clone was recorded once. This chain connects TRBV6-6 to TRBJ2-5, with 7 bases identical to TRBD1. Per the germline V gene, CDR1 is MNHNY and CDR2 is SVGAGI (reference sequence). The trim removed 0 bases at V and 2 bases at J, leaving 3 bases unmatched. The CDR3 is made up of 15 amino acids. The CDR3 here is CASSYSRTGQETQYF. In DNA, the CDR3 is TGTGCCAGCAGTTACTCTAGGACAGGTCAAGAGACCCAGTACTTC.

The genes are TRBV15 and TRBJ1-6; no firm D call. Between the trimmed V and J ends, which lost 4 bases and 7 bases, there was a span of 14 bases. Germline loops: CDR1 LNHNV, CDR2 YYDKDF (reference sequence). This CDR3 has 15 amino acids. CDR3 protein: CATSTEGSWNSPLHF. CDR3 coding DNA: TGTGCCACCAGCACCGAAGGGTCTTGGAATTCACCCCTCCACTTT. The variable domain in full, with the rest retrieved from reference TRBV15 and TRBJ1-6, is DAMVIQNPRYQVTQFGKPVTLSCSQTLNHNVMYWYQQKSSQAPKLLFHYYDKDFNNEADTPDNFQSRRPNTSFCFLDIRSPGLGDTAMYLCATSTEGSWNSPLHFGNGTRLTVT.

The chain uses TRBV27 and TRBJ2-3; TRBD1 might be the D (5 bases). Germline-derived CDR1 and CDR2 are MNHEY and SMNVEV (reference sequence). V was trimmed by 3 bases and J by 2 bases, leaving 12 bases between them. The length of the CDR3 is 15 residues. CDR3 DNA sequence: TGTGCCAGCAGTTTGGGGCAGGGTTACACAGATACGCAGTATTTT. Encoded protein: CASSLGQGYTDTQYF.

The chain employs TRBV9 and TRBJ2-7, with 14 bases aligning to TRBD2. There are 15 residues in the CDR3. Germline loops: CDR1 SGDLS, CDR2 YYNGEE. J gave up 5 bases and V 4 bases, and 5 bases lay outside the gene matches. In nucleotides, the CDR3 is TGTGCCAGCAGCCCAGAGACTAGCGGGGGGGACGAGCAGTACTTC. Amino acids: CASSPETSGGDEQYF.

The chain recombines TRBV27 with TRBJ2-5; perhaps D is TRBD1 or TRBD2 (5 bases each). V lost 7 bases, J lost 2 bases, and 17 bases lay in between. CDR3 length equals 15 residues. Germline CDR1 is MNHEY and CDR2 is SMNVEV (reference sequence). The CDR3 reads CASKEGLAPQETQYF. The CDR3 nucleotides read TGTGCCAGCAAAGAGGGGCTAGCACCTCAAGAGACCCAGTACTTC.

This rearrangement joins TRBV7-9 to TRBJ2-5; D gene unclear. Germline loops: CDR1 SEHNR, CDR2 FQNEAQ (reference sequence). The length of the CDR3 is 13 residues. Between the trimmed V and J ends, which lost 1 base and 5 bases, there was a span of 8 bases. The CDR3 region is CASSLGIGETQYF. Written as DNA, the CDR3 is TGTGCCAGCAGCTTAGGGATTGGGGAGACCCAGTACTTC.

This rearrangement joins TRBV20-1 to TRBJ2-1; perhaps TRBD1 as D (5 bases). V shed 4 bases and J shed 9 bases, with 10 bases lying between them. The length of the CDR3 is 11 residues. Germline values: CDR1 DFQATT, CDR2 SNEGSKA (reference sequence). The CDR3 sequence: CSAKGSTEQFF. As DNA, the CDR3 is TGCAGTGCTAAGGGGTCTACTGAGCAGTTCTTC.

The chain uses TRBV4-2 and TRBJ2-3, with 8 bases identical to TRBD2. The CDR3 is 18 residues long. The V gene end was trimmed by 0 bases and the J gene end by 2 bases; junction bases not matched to a gene: 10. From germline, CDR1 is LGHNA and CDR2 YNFKEQ. Written as DNA, the CDR3 is TGTGCCAGCAGCCAAGAGGTGATGTGGACTAGCCTCACAGATACGCAGTATTTT. This translates into CASSQEVMWTSLTDTQYF.

The chain joins TRBV11-2 to TRBJ2-1, with 10 bases that match TRBD2. The CDR3 contains 16 residues. The V and J ends lost 1 base and 0 bases, in that order; junction bases with no gene match: 0. Germline V gene lookup returns CDR1 SGHAT and CDR2 FQNNGV. CDR3 coding DNA: TGTGCCAGCAGCTTAGGGACTAGCGGCTCCTACAATGAGCAGTTCTTC. It specifies CASSLGTSGSYNEQFF.

The chain is built from TRBV25-1 and TRBJ1-2, with D perhaps TRBD1 (5 bases). Germline V gene lookup returns CDR1 MGHDK and CDR2 SYGVNS. V gave up 3 bases and J gave up 4 bases, with 9 bases separating them. The CDR3 is 13 amino acids. The CDR3 sequence is CASSDRVVYGYTF. Written as DNA, the CDR3 is TGTGCCAGCAGTGACAGGGTAGTCTATGGCTACACCTTC.